This T cell receptor (beta chain) was identified during a study of blood T cell repertoires in COVID-19. Study in general: T cells, B-cell-depleted T cells, or PBMCs supplied cDNA or gDNA.

This clone was detected once. Trimming cost V 7 bases and J 9 bases; bases outside gene matches: 12. Germline CDR1 MNHEY, CDR2 SVGAGI. The CDR3 runs to 14 residues. Methods used by the authors: Nucleated cell number was recorded as an estimate derived from reference gene primer amplification. Repertoires were generated with immunoSEQ multiplex PCR, while TCRdb's copy carries only in-frame clones and drops some. The V and J calls and clone size were taken over from that table, and D and trimming were inferred from the DNA. The data contain roughly 230,000 clones, 80% to 90% of them singletons. This chain joins TRBV6-5 and TRBJ2-1, with 7 bases identical to TRBD2. The TCR sequence derives from a man aged 35-49 years with active or convalescent COVID-19. Sequencing was performed on peripheral blood. This chain's CDR3 is CASNRPGRVAEQFF. CDR3 sequence (DNA): TGTGCCAGCAATCGTCCAGGGAGGGTAGCTGAGCAGTTCTTC.